A single sample is the source of the 8 T cell receptor beta chains below, sequenced in a study of regulatory T cells in long-lasting Graves disease. Specified time point: newly diagnosed GD, antithyroid drugs for less than 3 months. Following extraction of RNA from PBMCs, that RNA was used to make the TCR library. Through Arm-PCR of CDR3 regions and iRepertoire HTBI primers, TCR beta libraries were built. TCRdb independently ran MiXCR on the multiplex PCR reads; one entry per CDR3 protein. This sample has roughly 420,000 distinct CDR3 sequences; 11% to 15% occur once, and the top ten carry more than 15%. This sample was shared with a second study, whose subject was T cells in Graves' hyperthyroidism and ophthalmopathy.

The source was peripheral blood mononuclear cells (PBMCs), collected at new diagnosis, from a patient treated with antithyroid drugs. Receptors were obtained from a woman aged 45-59 years with Graves disease.

This clonotype was seen repeatedly, ten times or more. V usage is TRBV7-3 and J usage is TRBJ2-3; no reliable D call. The CDR3 has 14 residues. V lost 2 bases and J lost 0, with 6 bases in between. CDR1 SGHTA and CDR2 FQGTGA come from the germline V gene. The CDR3 region is CASSLQRSTDTQYF. CDR3 sequence (DNA): TGTGCCAGCAGCTTACAGCGCAGCACAGATACGCAGTATTTT.

This clonotype has just a few counts. This may stem from a read error, because a much larger clone lies one nucleotide away. This chain links TRBV20-1 with TRBJ2-3, with 13 bases identical to TRBD2. J lost 6 bases, V lost 5 bases, and 8 bases had no gene match. CDR3 size: 15 residues. Germline V gives CDR1 DFQATT, CDR2 SNEGSKA (reference sequence). Written as DNA, the CDR3 is TGCAGTGCTGGACCACTAGCGGGAGGGAGCGATACGCAGTATTTT. Its translation: CSAGPLAGGSDTQYF.

The J gene is TRBJ2-5, the V gene TRBV9, with 9 positions matching TRBD2. Germline-derived CDR1 and CDR2 are SGDLS and YYNGEE. This CDR3 contains 15 residues. Losses at the gene ends were 2 bases for V and 2 bases for J; bases not matched to a gene: 4. This CDR3 reads CASSVSGSLQETQYF. CDR3 DNA sequence: TGTGCCAGCAGCGTTAGCGGGAGCCTTCAAGAGACCCAGTACTTC.

This chain links TRBV7-9 with TRBJ2-2, with a weak D call TRBD1 (7 bases). This CDR3 has 18 amino acids. Germline CDR1 reads SEHNR; CDR2 reads FQNEAQ (reference sequence). V was clipped by 0 bases and J by 6 bases, with 20 bases between them. CDR3 nucleotide sequence: TGTGCCAGCAGCTTAGCCAGGGGGAGGACAGATGGGCCCGGGGAGCTGTTTTTT. Translated, it gives CASSLARGRTDGPGELFF.

The chain combines TRBV28 with TRBJ2-7; 13 bases are a match to TRBD2. The CDR3 contains 18 residues. V shed 7 bases, J shed 3 bases, and the junction held 15 bases outside the gene matches. Germline V CDR1 and CDR2: MDHEN, SYDVKM. CDR3 DNA sequence: TGTGCCAGCAAGGGAACTAGCGGGAGGGTCCCTGTGGACTACGAGCAGTACTTC. As protein: CASKGTSGRVPVDYEQYF.

This clonotype was seen a handful of times. A much larger clone is a single base away; this may be a read error. The chain employs TRBV7-9 and TRBJ2-3, with 9 positions matching TRBD1. V was clipped by 4 bases and J by 0 bases; unmatched bases: 5. Germline assignment: CDR1 SEHNR and CDR2 FQNEAQ (reference sequence). This CDR3 is built from 16 residues. The CDR3 DNA sequence: TGTGCCAGCAGCTCCCGGACAGGGGAAAGCACAGATACGCAGTATTTT. Protein sequence: CASSSRTGESTDTQYF.

Many counts were recorded for this clonotype. The V gene is TRBV12-3 or TRBV12-4, the J gene TRBJ2-1, with 9 nucleotides matching TRBD2. V was pared by 6 bases and J by 5 bases, with 8 bases of the junction left unmatched. The CDR3 loop spans 15 amino acids. The CDR3 reads CASRVGLAENNEQFF. Here the CDR3 DNA reads TGTGCCAGCAGAGTGGGACTAGCTGAAAACAATGAGCAGTTCTTC.

This clonotype appeared a few times. CDR3 nucleotide sequence: TGTGCCAGCAGTTCCTTGAGTGAGCTGACCTACAATGAGCAGTTCTTC. Translation gives CASSSLSELTYNEQFF. This chain uses TRBV27 with TRBJ2-1; D is ambiguous. CDR3 length equals 16 residues. The V end was cut by 4 bases, the J end by 2 bases, with 15 bases between. Germline loops: CDR1 MNHEY, CDR2 SMNVEV (reference sequence).